The 25 T cell receptor beta chains below come from one sample, sequenced in a study of T-cell memory formation after mild COVID-19. TCRdb redid the calling of the 5' RACE reads with MiXCR, one entry per CDR3 protein. The data contain 350,000 to 550,000 distinct CDR3 sequences, roughly 18% of them singletons. The specimen sequenced was PBMCs or a T cell subset sorted from them (not recorded which). These receptors came from a man between 18 and 29 years old who had mild COVID-19 (a few samples of this study predate the infection). Cell type and time point are not known.

This clonotype was detected only a few times. The chain carries TRBV7-3 and TRBJ2-3; 7 nucleotides line up with TRBD1. From germline, CDR1 is SGHTA and CDR2 FQGTGA. This CDR3 is 16 amino acids long. Trimming removed 5 bases from V and 3 bases from J; junction bases left unmatched: 11. The CDR3 here is CASSPQEGARTDTQYF. CDR3 nucleotides: TGTGCCAGCAGCCCCCAAGAGGGGGCGCGTACAGATACGCAGTATTTT.

On this clonotype: One end of the junction fails to match germline, which may point to a read error. The chain couples TRBV27 to TRBJ2-3; no clear D. The length of the CDR3 is 15 residues. Germline V lookup: CDR1 MNHEY, CDR2 SMNVEV (reference sequence). CDR3 amino acids: CTSSSTAVQTDTQYF. CDR3 DNA sequence: TGCACCAGCAGTTCGACGGCGGTACAGACAGATACGCAGTATTTT.

This clonotype was detected a few times. The chain carries TRBV14 and TRBJ2-3; D may be TRBD2 (5 bases). This CDR3 has 14 amino acids. Per the germline V gene, CDR1 is SGHDN and CDR2 is FVKESK. Trimming took 4 bases from V and 2 from J, leaving 10 bases between them. This CDR3 reads CASSPRESTDTQYF. Written as DNA, the CDR3 is TGTGCCAGCAGCCCAAGGGAGTCCACAGATACGCAGTATTTT.

This clonotype has just a few counts. This rearrangement joins TRBV19 to TRBJ2-7; D is unclear. The CDR3 spans 12 residues. Per germline, CDR1 LNHDA and CDR2 SQIVND (reference sequence). The V gene lost 9 bases and the J gene lost 4 bases, with 13 bases spanning the gap. The CDR3 DNA follows: TGTGCCAGGAAGAGTGACGGGTACGAGCAGTACGTC. This encodes CARKSDGYEQYV.

Here the CDR3 reads CASSRQGGWEDGYTF. CDR3 nucleotides: TGTGCCAGCAGCCGACAGGGCGGGTGGGAAGATGGCTACACCTTC. The chain couples TRBV7-9 to TRBJ1-2; 7 bases map to TRBD1. In germline, CDR1 is SEHNR, CDR2 FQNEAQ (reference sequence). The CDR3 has 15 residues. Trimming took 5 bases from V and 6 from J; bases not matched to a gene: 12. The variable domain in full, with the rest retrieved from reference TRBV7-9 and TRBJ1-2, is DTGVSQNPRHKITKRGQNVTFRCDPISEHNRLYWYRQTLGQGPEFLTYFQNEAQLEKSRLLSDRFSAERPKGSFSTLEIQRTEQGDSAMYLCASSRQGGWEDGYTFGSGTRLTVV.

The J gene is TRBJ2-7, the V gene TRBV7-2, with D perhaps TRBD1 (5 bases). CDR1 SGHTA and CDR2 FQGNSA come from the germline V gene. Trimming left V 4 bases short and J 0 bases short, with 13 bases between. The CDR3 consists of 15 residues. The CDR3 bases are TGTGCCAGCAGCTACTCGACAGCCAGCTCCTACGAGCAGTACTTC. Its translation: CASSYSTASSYEQYF.

A few counts support this clonotype. The V and J genes are TRBV5-1 and TRBJ2-7; 7 bases fit TRBD1. Looked up from germline, CDR1 is SGHRS and CDR2 is YFSETQ. With 3 bases clipped from V and 6 bases from J, the junction kept 6 bases outside the gene matches. The CDR3 totals 13 residues. The CDR3 region is CASSSRQGGEQYF. CDR3 in DNA: TGCGCCAGCAGCTCCCGACAGGGCGGCGAGCAGTACTTC.

V usage is TRBV21-1 and J usage is TRBJ2-7. TRBV21-1 is recorded as a pseudogene. The CDR3 covers 13 residues. The CDR3 DNA follows: TGTGCCAGCATCGAAGGAAGCATTTACGAGCAGTACGTC. Protein product: CASIEGSIYEQYV.

The chain uses TRBV6-6 and TRBJ1-1, with a possible D match to TRBD1 (6 bases). Trimming took 5 bases from V and 7 from J, leaving 20 bases between them. The germline gives CDR1 MNHNY, CDR2 SVGAGI (reference sequence). The CDR3 has 15 residues. The CDR3 DNA reads as TGTGCCAGCAGTGGAACAGGGTCTCTGGGCATTGAAGCTTTCTTT. It codes for CASSGTGSLGIEAFF.

This chain joins TRBV7-9 and TRBJ1-2, with D uncertain. Germline V gene data show CDR1 as SEHNR and CDR2 as FQNEAQ (reference sequence). The CDR3 length is 14 residues. Trimming took off 1 base at V and 4 bases at J, with 10 bases between the two ends. CDR3 bases: TGTGCCAGCAGCTTAGGACCAGATTTCTATGGCTACACCTTC. Translating gives CASSLGPDFYGYTF.

In DNA, the CDR3 is TGTGCCAGCAGCCAACCCGGGAAAATCGGGTTCTTC. This gives the protein CASSQPGKIGFF. This sequence joins TRBV11-2 and TRBJ2-1; possibly TRBD2 for D (5 bases). V was pared by 5 bases and J by 15 bases, with 17 bases between. The germline V gene has CDR1 SGHAT and CDR2 FQNNGV. The CDR3 runs to 12 residues.

This clonotype was seen only a few times. The rearrangement uses TRBV10-3 and TRBJ1-2; TRBD1 might be the D (5 bases). V gave up 10 bases and J gave up 6 bases, with 18 bases separating them. CDR3 length equals 13 residues. Germline values: CDR1 ENHRY, CDR2 SYGVKD. DNA for the CDR3: TGTGCCACGTTACTGGGGCCTTTGGATGGCTACACCTTC. Translating gives CATLLGPLDGYTF.

This clonotype has a handful of counts. This sequence joins TRBV4-3 and TRBJ1-2; a weak D match, TRBD1 (5 bases). The CDR3 is 16 residues long. CDR1 and CDR2 (germline): LGHNA, YSLEER. Trimming shortened V by 1 base and J by 2 bases, and 14 bases separated the two germline ends. In nucleotides, the CDR3 is TGCGCCAGCAGCCAAGGGGGTCCGGGGCCGAACTATGGCTACACCTTC. It is translated as CASSQGGPGPNYGYTF.

This clonotype was seen only a few times. The V and J genes are TRBV14 and TRBJ2-4; weak D call: TRBD1 (6 bases). This CDR3 is 15 amino acids long. V was clipped by 5 bases and J by 1 base, with 12 bases between them. CDR1 and CDR2 from the germline V gene are SGHDN and FVKESK. The CDR3 DNA reads TGTGCCAGCAGCGAACAGGGAATGGCCAAAAACATTCAGTACTTC. The encoded protein is CASSEQGMAKNIQYF. The whole variable domain, filled in from reference TRBV14 and TRBJ2-4, reads EAGVTQFPSHSVIEKGQTVTLRCDPISGHDNLYWYRRVMGKEIKFLLHFVKESKQDESGMPNNRFLAERTGGTYSTLKVQPAELEDSGVYFCASSEQGMAKNIQYFGAGTRLSVL.

The gene calls are TRBV29-1 and TRBJ1-2; D is undetermined. Germline CDR1 SQVTM, CDR2 ANQGSEA. V lost 6 bases and J lost 5, with 10 bases in between. CDR3 length: 11 residues. The CDR3 sequence is CSVLGLYGYTF. CDR3 in DNA: TGCAGCGTCCTCGGGCTATATGGCTACACCTTC.

This clonotype was observed a few times. The chain uses TRBV13 and TRBJ2-6; D gene unclear. The germline gives CDR1 PRHDT, CDR2 FYEKMQ (reference sequence). CDR3 size: 15 residues. The V gene lost 3 bases and the J gene lost 0 bases, with 6 bases spanning the gap. CDR3 nucleotides: TGTGCCAGCAGCTTCGGCAGCTCTGGGGCCAACGTCCTGACTTTC. It codes for CASSFGSSGANVLTF.

There are a few counts of this clonotype. The rearrangement joins TRBV5-1 to TRBJ2-3; the match to TRBD1 covers 10 bases. Trimming removed 3 bases from V and 3 bases from J; junction bases left unmatched: 7. The CDR3 sequence is 16 residues long. Germline V gene sequence: CDR1 SGHRS, CDR2 YFSETQ. In DNA form, the CDR3 reads TGCGCCAGCAGCTGGAGGGGGACAGGGGCAACAGATACGCAGTATTTT. Protein product: CASSWRGTGATDTQYF.

This clonotype has only a few counts. The chain has TRBV20-1 and TRBJ2-1; no clear D gene. Germline CDR1 is DFQATT and CDR2 is SNEGSKA (reference sequence). The V end lost 3 bases, the J end lost 2 bases, and 5 bases lay between the germline ends. This CDR3 region has 12 residues. The chain's CDR3 is CSASVTYNEQFF. The DNA of the CDR3 is TGCAGTGCTAGTGTCACCTACAATGAGCAGTTCTTC.

This clonotype has a handful of counts. The chain employs TRBV27 and TRBJ2-1; TRBD1 agrees at 7 bases. CDR1 and CDR2 from the germline V gene are MNHEY and SMNVEV (reference sequence). With V trimmed by 1 base and J by 4 bases, 4 bases remained unmatched. The CDR3 is 15 amino acids. CDR3 coding DNA: TGTGCCAGCAGTTTATATGGGACAGAATACAATGAGCAGTTCTTC. Translation: CASSLYGTEYNEQFF.

The chain links TRBV6-5 to TRBJ1-2, with no clear D. V lost 6 bases, J lost 8 bases, and 19 bases lay in between. Germline V gene data show CDR1 as MNHEY and CDR2 as SVGAGI. This CDR3 is built from 14 residues. CDR3: CASSPTQKGRGYTF. The DNA of the CDR3 is TGTGCCAGCAGCCCAACACAAAAGGGAAGGGGCTACACCTTC.

Concerning this clonotype: No conserved phenylalanine or tryptophan ends this CDR3, so it is likely a read error. The chain is built from TRBV11-2 and TRBJ1-2; the D is unclear. Looked up from germline, CDR1 is SGHAT and CDR2 is FQNNGV. CDR3 length equals 12 residues. Trimming stripped 5 bases from V and 4 bases from J, with 8 bases between. The CDR3 sequence: CASSQGRYGYTC. Written as DNA, the CDR3 is TGTGCCAGCAGCCAAGGTCGCTATGGCTACACCTGC.

The J gene is TRBJ2-5, the V gene TRBV7-2; D uncertain. The CDR3 extends over 13 amino acids. The V end lost 6 bases, the J end lost 5 bases, and 13 bases lay between the germline ends. CDR1 is SGHTA and CDR2 is FQGNSA in the germline V gene. The CDR3 is CASSPNLGETQYF. Written as DNA, the CDR3 is TGTGCCAGCAGTCCGAATCTGGGGGAGACCCAGTACTTC.

The J gene is TRBJ2-5, the V gene TRBV7-2, with 8 bases fitting TRBD2. Unmatched junction bases numbered 8, after V lost 5 bases and J lost 3 bases. The V gene's germline CDR1 is SGHTA and CDR2 FQGNSA. This CDR3 has 15 amino acids. The CDR3 DNA follows: TGTGCCAGCAGCCTCAAACCGCGGGGGGAAGAGACCCAGTACTTC. As protein: CASSLKPRGEETQYF.

This clonotype was picked up a small number of times. J is TRBJ1-1 and V is TRBV2, with no clear D. Germline V gene data show CDR1 as SNHLY and CDR2 as FYNNEI. This CDR3 is built from 12 residues. Trimming left V 5 bases short and J 8 bases short, with 12 bases between. The CDR3 region has the DNA TGTGCCAGCAGTTCGGACTTGACCGAAGCTTTCTTT. Encoded protein: CASSSDLTEAFF. The variable domain in full, completed from reference TRBV2 and TRBJ1-1, reads EPEVTQTPSHQVTQMGQEVILRCVPISNHLYFYWYRQILGQKVEFLVSFYNNEISEKSEIFDDQFSVERPDGSNFTLKIRSTKLEDSAMYFCASSSDLTEAFFGQGTRLTVV.

On this clonotype itself: Since the CDR3 does not end with the conserved phenylalanine or tryptophan, this likely comes from a read error. The rearrangement joins TRBV7-2 to TRBJ1-2; D is undetermined. CDR1 and CDR2 from the germline V gene are SGHTA and FQGNSA. The CDR3 is made up of 13 amino acids. The germline V and J ends were trimmed by 6 bases and 3 bases, with 11 bases remaining between them. As DNA, the CDR3 is TGTGCCAGCAGGCTACAAGGCCACTATGGCTACACCGTC. Amino acid sequence: CASRLQGHYGYTV.